The 32 T cell receptor beta chains below come from one sample, sequenced in a study of T cells expressing NK-cell markers. TCRdb re-called the 5' RACE reads and catalogs CDR3 proteins one per entry, DNA excluded. Its table records around 110,000 distinct CDR3 sequences. Sequenced: blood T cells: a sorted CD56 or NKG2C T cell subset, CD4+ or CD8+ T cells, or bulk PBMC T cells (not recorded which). The receptors were gathered from a woman between 18 and 69 years old in good health.

The chain has TRBV4-3 and TRBJ2-5. CDR1 and CDR2 from the germline V gene are LGHNA and YSLEER. The CDR3 spans 15 residues. The CDR3 loop is CASSQAKGLGETQYF.

The CDR3 sequence is CSVDDRVKYNEQFF. This chain uses TRBV29-1 with TRBJ2-1; TCRdb gives TRBD1 as the D gene, but with no DNA this cannot be confirmed. Germline V gene sequence: CDR1 SQVTM, CDR2 ANQGSEA. The CDR3 contains 14 residues.

The gene calls are TRBV27 and TRBJ2-1; TCRdb lists TRBD1, though no DNA is available to test this call. Germline lookup yields CDR1 MNHEY and CDR2 SMNVEV (reference sequence). This CDR3 contains 15 residues. Here the CDR3 reads CASSTLPGSNNEQFF.

The J gene is TRBJ2-5, the V gene TRBV4-1; TCRdb reports TRBD1, a call that lacks DNA to check it against. CDR1 and CDR2 (germline): MGHRA, YSYEKL. CDR3 length: 16 amino acids. The CDR3 sequence: CASSYGQWGLQETQYF.

This chain uses TRBV21-1 with TRBJ2-2; the D call of TRBD2 rests on TCRdb alone, since no DNA is present to check it. TRBV21-1 is a pseudogene locus. CDR3 size: 13 residues. The CDR3 is CASSKVASGELFF.

The chain links TRBV7-2 to TRBJ2-7; checking the TCRdb D call of TRBD1 is not possible without DNA. CDR3 length equals 14 residues. The germline CDR1 and CDR2 sequences are SGHTA and FQGNSA. CDR3 protein: CASSLAWGGNEQYF. The full variable domain, with the rest looked up from reference TRBV7-2 and TRBJ2-7, is GAGVSQSPSNKVTEKGKDVELRCDPISGHTALYWYRQSLGQGLEFLIYFQGNSAPDKSGLPSDRFSAERTGGSVSTLTIQRTQQEDSAVYLCASSLAWGGNEQYFGPGTRLTVT.

The chain carries TRBV20-1 and TRBJ2-1; as DNA is missing, the TRBD2 call by TCRdb cannot be tested. The CDR3 runs 16 residues. The germline CDR1 and CDR2 sequences are DFQATT and SNEGSKA (reference sequence). The CDR3 spells CSAREMVSGSSNEQFF.

V is TRBV20-1 and J is TRBJ2-1; the TRBD2 assignment by TCRdb is unverifiable without DNA. The V gene's germline CDR1 is DFQATT and CDR2 SNEGSKA (reference sequence). CDR3 size: 15 residues. CDR3 loop: CSANLGRASYNEQFF.

The chain recombines TRBV2 with TRBJ1-4; TCRdb's D gene call, TRBD1, goes unchecked for lack of DNA. This CDR3 has 14 residues. CDR1 and CDR2 from the germline V gene are SNHLY and FYNNEI. The chain's CDR3 is CASSEPQANEKLFF.

The chain is built from TRBV5-1 and TRBJ2-1; no DNA is available, so the TRBD1 call from TCRdb remains unchecked. The CDR3 consists of 14 residues. Germline values: CDR1 SGHRS, CDR2 YFSETQ. The CDR3 sequence: CASSLQGRWGEQFF.

V and J are TRBV10-3 and TRBJ2-2; the TRBD1 assignment by TCRdb is unverifiable without DNA. This CDR3 contains 14 residues. Germline CDR1 reads ENHRY; CDR2 reads SYGVKD. The CDR3 is CAIRPRENTGELFF.

The V and J genes are TRBV29-1 and TRBJ1-1; the D gene TCRdb calls, TRBD1, cannot be checked with no DNA. CDR1 and CDR2 (germline): SQVTM, ANQGSEA. The CDR3 is made up of 13 amino acids. The CDR3 reads CSVPRQGSTEAFF.

The chain's CDR3 is CASSFSGEQPQHF. V and J are TRBV27 and TRBJ1-5. This CDR3 has 13 residues. Germline CDR1 reads MNHEY; CDR2 reads SMNVEV (reference sequence).

The rearrangement joins TRBV5-1 to TRBJ2-1. CDR3 size: 18 residues. Germline V gives CDR1 SGHRS, CDR2 YFSETQ. CDR3 sequence reads: CASSLYSFSETLYNEQFF.

This rearrangement joins TRBV7-9 to TRBJ1-2. CDR3 size: 14 residues. Germline CDR1 and CDR2: SEHNR and FQNEAQ (reference sequence). The CDR3 sequence: CASSDLGRDYGYTF.

CDR3 amino acids: CASSSTERTYEQYF. V usage is TRBV7-9 and J usage is TRBJ2-7; TCRdb proposes TRBD2, but this gene call is untestable without DNA. Germline lookup yields CDR1 SEHNR and CDR2 FQNEAQ (reference sequence). The CDR3 sequence is 14 residues long.

V gene TRBV12-1 combines with J gene TRBJ2-1; TCRdb indicates TRBD2, and absent DNA this call remains unverified. TRBV12-1 is a known pseudogene. This CDR3 has 16 amino acids. CDR3 in amino acids: CASLPLLGSIYNEQFF.

V usage is TRBV6-1 and J usage is TRBJ2-3; TCRdb indicates TRBD2, and absent DNA this call remains unverified. The CDR3 contains 14 residues. Germline V gene data show CDR1 as MNHNS and CDR2 as SASEGT. The CDR3 loop is CASNLRGNTDTQYF.

The chain carries TRBV9 and TRBJ1-4; TCRdb picks TRBD1, but there is no DNA to check that call. Germline V CDR1 and CDR2: SGDLS, YYNGEE. The CDR3 is made up of 14 amino acids. This chain's CDR3 is CASDRGGPGEKLFF.

V and J are TRBV20-1 and TRBJ2-7; TCRdb names TRBD2, which stays unverified in the absence of DNA. The CDR3 covers 15 residues. Germline CDR1 reads DFQATT; CDR2 reads SNEGSKA (reference sequence). The CDR3 spells CSARDRRLADYEQYF.

CDR3 protein: CASSLSAIVVGSGANVLTF. The rearrangement links TRBV7-6 to TRBJ2-6. The CDR3 length is 19 residues. The V gene's germline CDR1 is SGHVS and CDR2 FNYEAQ.

The chain is built from TRBV7-7 and TRBJ2-7. Germline V CDR1 and CDR2: SSHAT, FNYEAQ (reference sequence). The CDR3 contains 15 residues. The CDR3 is CASSSNGQEIYEQYF.

The chain links TRBV4-3 to TRBJ2-3; lacking DNA, the TRBD2 call made by TCRdb goes unchecked. The CDR3 has 18 amino acids. Germline V gene sequence: CDR1 LGHNA, CDR2 YSLEER. The CDR3 protein is CASSQDPYWGGNTDTQYF.

The rearrangement uses TRBV6-5 and TRBJ1-4. The germline V gene has CDR1 MNHEY and CDR2 SVGAGI. The CDR3 loop spans 15 amino acids. CDR3 region: CASSYSNSGNEKLFF.

The chain has TRBV7-9 and TRBJ2-1; TCRdb's D call of TRBD2 is untestable without DNA. The CDR3 loop spans 16 amino acids. CDR1 and CDR2 from the germline V gene are SEHNR and FQNEAQ (reference sequence). The CDR3 sequence is CASSLAGLAGPDEQFF.

The CDR3 region is CAIRRQDSTDTQYF. The V call is TRBV10-3, the J call TRBJ2-3; the D call from TCRdb, TRBD1, cannot be confirmed without DNA. Germline CDR1 and CDR2: ENHRY and SYGVKD. This CDR3 region has 14 residues.

The V and J genes are TRBV7-2 and TRBJ2-1; absent DNA, TCRdb's TRBD2 call cannot be checked. The CDR3 spans 15 residues. Germline lookup yields CDR1 SGHTA and CDR2 FQGNSA. Here the CDR3 reads CASSRTSGTHNEQFF.

The V gene is TRBV20-1, the J gene TRBJ2-1. Germline values: CDR1 DFQATT, CDR2 SNEGSKA (reference sequence). The CDR3 is 14 residues long. CDR3 region: CSARMSDGRDEQFF.

The chain has TRBV4-3 and TRBJ2-1; the D call from TCRdb, TRBD1, cannot be confirmed without DNA. The CDR3 extends over 16 amino acids. Germline V gene data show CDR1 as LGHNA and CDR2 as YSLEER. The chain's CDR3 is CASSQDSPSHYNEQFF.

The chain couples TRBV5-6 to TRBJ2-1; TCRdb names TRBD2, which stays unverified in the absence of DNA. Germline V gene lookup returns CDR1 SGHDT and CDR2 YYEEEE. The CDR3 sequence is 15 residues long. The CDR3 spells CASSPKGGLLYEQFF.

The chain employs TRBV12-3 or TRBV12-4 and TRBJ2-2; TCRdb's D gene call, TRBD1, goes unchecked for lack of DNA. The CDR3 spans 13 residues. CDR3 amino acids: CASSNGGPGELFF.

The chain carries TRBV7-3 and TRBJ2-5; TCRdb proposes TRBD2, but this gene call is untestable without DNA. Germline V CDR1 and CDR2: SGHTA, FQGTGA. The CDR3 runs 19 residues. This CDR3 is CASSLTFLSGLAHQETQYF.